Below are 9 T cell receptor beta chains sequenced from a single sample in a study of T cell responses to AZD1222 COVID-19 vaccine. Profiling relied on immunoSEQ multiplex PCR, and the TCRdb table lists in-frame clones only, not all of them. The data show tens of thousands of clones, with 88% seen just once and roughly 5.2% held by the top ten. Sequenced material: peripheral blood, taken on day 0 of AZD1222 vaccination. The receptors originated from an adult in good health.

The chain combines TRBV5-4 with TRBJ2-1, with D maybe TRBD2 (6 bases). The CDR3 has 12 residues. Trimming removed 6 bases from V and 9 bases from J, with 13 bases in between. The V gene's germline CDR1 is SGHNT and CDR2 YYREEE (reference sequence). The CDR3 DNA reads as TGTGCCAGCAAAGGGGTTAGCGGTGAGCAGTTCTTC. This codes for CASKGVSGEQFF.

The CDR3 region has the DNA TGTGCCAGCAGCTTAGGGCCTAGCTCCTACAATGAGCAGTTCTTC. This codes for CASSLGPSSYNEQFF. This chain connects TRBV7-6 to TRBJ2-1; no clear D. Germline V gene lookup returns CDR1 SGHVS and CDR2 FNYEAQ. The V end was cut by 1 base, the J end by 0 bases, with 7 bases between. CDR3 length equals 15 residues.

This rearrangement joins TRBV25-1 to TRBJ2-2; a weak D match, TRBD1 (5 bases). Germline CDR1 reads MGHDK; CDR2 reads SYGVNS. The CDR3 totals 14 residues. V was cut by 0 bases and J by 3 bases, with 5 bases left in between. This chain's CDR3 is CASSEYRDTGELFF. The DNA for the CDR3 is TGTGCCAGCAGTGAATACAGGGACACCGGGGAGCTGTTTTTT.

This chain links TRBV6-1 with TRBJ1-2; TRBD1 is a possible D gene (5 bases). Germline values: CDR1 MNHNS, CDR2 SASEGT. With 1 base removed from V and 4 bases from J, the gap between germline ends came to 16 bases. This CDR3 comprises 16 residues. DNA of the CDR3: TGTGCCAGCAGTGAAGGCCTGGGACCTAAGAGCTATGGCTACACCTTC. This gives the protein CASSEGLGPKSYGYTF.

The chain recombines TRBV6-5 with TRBJ1-1; D not certain. The CDR3 runs 13 residues. The germline gives CDR1 MNHEY, CDR2 SVGAGI. V was trimmed by 4 bases and J by 0 bases, leaving 6 bases between them. Here the CDR3 DNA reads TGTGCCAGCAGTTTCGACTTGAACACTGAAGCTTTCTTT. Residues: CASSFDLNTEAFF.

This clone was detected only once. V usage is TRBV7-9 and J usage is TRBJ2-2; 10 bases are a match to TRBD1. The germline V gene has CDR1 SEHNR and CDR2 FQNEAQ (reference sequence). V was clipped by 5 bases and J by 7 bases; unmatched bases: 7. The CDR3 runs to 15 residues. The CDR3 bases are TGTGCCAGCAGCCCCGACAGGGGGCTGGGCGGGGAGCTGTTTTTT. As protein: CASSPDRGLGGELFF.

The rearrangement links TRBV30 to TRBJ2-6; D not resolved. The ends were cut back, 0 bases at V and 1 base at J, with 10 bases in the middle. Germline V gene sequence: CDR1 GTSNPN, CDR2 SVGIG (reference sequence). The CDR3 extends over 16 amino acids. CDR3 region: CAWSVGRLSGANVLTF. The CDR3 nucleotides read TGTGCCTGGAGTGTAGGGCGGCTGTCTGGGGCCAACGTCCTGACTTTC.

CDR3 sequence reads: CASTPQGSLEKLFF. The CDR3 DNA is TGTGCCAGCACCCCACAGGGAAGTTTAGAAAAACTGTTTTTT. The chain carries TRBV28 and TRBJ1-4; D is perhaps TRBD1 (6 bases). Germline-derived CDR1 and CDR2 are MDHEN and SYDVKM. Trimming removed 7 bases from V and 8 bases from J, with 17 bases in between. This CDR3 region has 14 residues. Full variable domain (rest looked up from reference TRBV28 and TRBJ1-4): DVKVTQSSRYLVKRTGEKVFLECVQDMDHENMFWYRQDPGLGLRLIYFSYDVKMKEKGDIPEGYSVSREKKERFSLILESASTNQTSMYLCASTPQGSLEKLFFGSGTQLSVL.

V gene TRBV18 combines with J gene TRBJ2-7, with 8 bases fitting TRBD1. This CDR3 has 15 amino acids. The germline gives CDR1 KGHSH, CDR2 LQKENI. V lost 8 bases, J lost 0 bases, and 9 bases stayed unmatched. CDR3 DNA: TGTGCCAGCCAATTCACTGGACAGGGCTCCTACGAGCAGTACTTC. It translates to CASQFTGQGSYEQYF.